A selection of T cell receptor beta chains follows, all from one sample in a study of blood T cell repertoires in COVID-19. This table comes from immunoSEQ multiplex PCR, and its TCRdb copy is limited to in-frame clones, with some not included. This table holds hundreds of thousands of clones, 85% to 90% found once. The sequenced material came from peripheral blood. These receptors all stem from a woman aged 45-60 years with acute or convalescent COVID-19. Both conserved end residues are part of each CDR3. A D gene is named only where the DNA matches it firmly. For some rows the clone size is stated as once, few or many, or as a class when expanded; others skip it.

J gene | clone size | V gene | D gene | CDR3 protein | CDR3 DNA
TRBJ2-3 | NA | TRBV5-1 | TRBD1 | CASSPGQGSDTQYF | TGCGCCAGCAGCCCCGGACAGGGCTCAGATACGCAGTATTTT
TRBJ2-2 | NA | TRBV18 | NA | CASSRPGDHTGELFF | TGTGCCAGCTCACGCCCAGGGGATCACACCGGGGAGCTGTTTTTT
TRBJ2-7 | once | TRBV14 | TRBD2 | CASSPLASGTYEQYF | TGTGCCAGCAGCCCCCTGGCTAGCGGAACCTACGAGCAGTACTTC
TRBJ2-4 | NA | TRBV7-2 | TRBD2 | CASSLMPGGNIQYF | TGTGCCAGCAGCTTAATGCCGGGGGGGAACATTCAGTACTTC
TRBJ1-3 | NA | TRBV13 | NA | CASGLREGGGGNTIYF | TGTGCCAGCGGACTTCGGGAAGGGGGGGGAGGAAACACCATATATTTT
TRBJ2-7 | NA | TRBV7-2 | NA | CASSLENSRTSEQYF | TGTGCCAGCAGCTTAGAAAACAGCAGAACGAGCGAGCAGTACTTC
TRBJ1-5 | NA | TRBV15 | NA | CATSKEDSINQPQHF | TGTGCCACCAGCAAAGAGGACAGTATCAATCAGCCCCAGCATTTT
TRBJ1-2 | NA | TRBV7-2 | NA | CASSVGRGIGYGYTF | TGTGCCAGCAGTGTAGGGCGCGGGATTGGCTATGGCTACACCTTC
TRBJ2-7 | NA | TRBV10-1 | NA | CARKSPYEQYF | TGCGCCAGGAAGAGCCCCTACGAGCAGTACTTC
TRBJ1-3 | NA | TRBV27 | NA | CASSLYSSGNTIYF | TGTGCCAGCAGTTTATACAGCTCTGGAAACACCATATATTTT
TRBJ2-7 | NA | TRBV19 | NA | CASSIDLRGTRYEQYF | TGTGCCAGTAGTATAGATCTCAGGGGTACTAGGTACGAGCAGTACTTC
TRBJ2-1 | NA | TRBV10-3 | TRBD2 | CAIGTSGGHQFF | TGTGCCATCGGGACTAGCGGGGGACACCAGTTCTTC
TRBJ1-1 | NA | TRBV7-9 | NA | CASSLAPGSEAFF | TGTGCCAGCAGCTTAGCGCCAGGGTCAGAAGCTTTCTTT
TRBJ1-6 | few | TRBV11-2 | NA | CASSLGPQWESPLHF | TGTGCCAGCAGCTTAGGACCTCAATGGGAGTCACCCCTCCACTTT
TRBJ2-2 | NA | TRBV30 | NA | CAWKGLRNTGELFF | TGTGCCTGGAAAGGACTTCGAAACACCGGGGAGCTGTTTTTT
TRBJ2-3 | NA | TRBV5-4 | TRBD1 | CASSSTGGRTDTQYF | TGTGCCAGCAGCTCGACAGGGGGCAGGACAGATACGCAGTATTTT
TRBJ1-1 | NA | TRBV27 | TRBD1 | CASSSRTTGATESNTEAFF | TGTGCCAGCAGTTCGCGGACGACAGGGGCAACCGAGTCAAACACTGAAGCTTTCTTT
TRBJ1-1 | NA | TRBV7-2 | NA | CASSSWGQGTFF | NA
TRBJ1-2 | NA | TRBV6-2/TRBV6-3 | NA | CASSYPGGYTF | TGTGCCAGCAGTTACCCCGGGGGCTACACCTTC
TRBJ2-5 | few | TRBV18 | NA | CASSPNALGETQYF | TGTGCCAGCTCACCAAACGCCCTCGGAGAGACCCAGTACTTC
TRBJ2-1 | NA | TRBV19 | TRBD1 | CASSIPSGGSYNEQFF | TGTGCCAGTAGTATTCCCTCAGGGGGATCCTACAATGAGCAGTTCTTC
TRBJ1-2 | NA | TRBV6-6 | NA | CASSGGTASTF | TGTGCCAGCAGTGGGGGGACTGCTTCCACCTTC
TRBJ1-4 | NA | TRBV9 | NA | CASSATPGHPNEKLFF | TGTGCCAGCAGCGCCACGCCGGGACATCCAAATGAAAAACTGTTTTTT
TRBJ2-3 | NA | TRBV5-4 | TRBD2 | CASSFTSGAGDTQYF | TGTGCCAGCAGCTTTACTAGCGGGGCGGGAGATACGCAGTATTTT
TRBJ1-2 | NA | TRBV30 | NA | CAWNAGSLHGYTF | TGTGCCTGGAACGCAGGATCCCTCCATGGCTACACCTTC
TRBJ1-1 | NA | TRBV2 | NA | CASSVTGNTEAFF | TGTGCCAGCAGTGTGACAGGGAACACTGAAGCTTTCTTT
TRBJ2-7 | NA | TRBV10-2 | TRBD2 | CASSATTSGNGEQYF | TGCGCCAGCAGTGCAACAACTAGCGGGAATGGAGAGCAGTACTTC
TRBJ2-7 | NA | TRBV6-1 | NA | CASSEGLLRQYF | TGTGCCAGCAGTGAAGGTCTGCTGCGGCAGTACTTC
TRBJ1-1 | NA | TRBV5-1 | NA | CASSFREGVNTEAFF | TGCGCCAGCAGCTTTCGGGAGGGGGTGAACACTGAAGCTTTCTTT
TRBJ1-1 | NA | TRBV7-3 | TRBD1 | CASSLKTGGTEAFF | TGTGCCAGCAGCTTAAAGACAGGGGGGACTGAAGCTTTCTTT
TRBJ2-5 | NA | TRBV24-1 | NA | CATSQGKQGTQYF | TGTGCCACCAGCCAGGGGAAACAAGGGACCCAGTACTTC
TRBJ1-1 | NA | TRBV12-3/TRBV12-4 | NA | CASQRGTEAFF | TGTGCCAGCCAAAGGGGCACTGAAGCTTTCTTT